This T cell receptor beta chain was found in a study of T cell repertoires in aging, cancer and after chemotherapy. For the study at large: The full dataset contained several million TCR reads. Regarding the study as a whole: Median generation probability rose over the chemotherapy interval in each cancer cohort, suggesting rebound thymic output.

This clonotype occurred a few times. Its antigen is not known. CDR1 MNHNY and CDR2 SVGAGI come from the germline V gene (reference sequence). CDR3 length equals 15 residues. With V trimmed by 8 bases and J by 4 bases, 11 bases remained unmatched. Peripheral blood genomic DNA, not sorted cells or RNA, was the template. Multiplex touch-down PCR with TRB-A/B primers amplified rearranged V-D-J TRB sequences. TCRdb redid the calling of the multiplex PCR reads with MiXCR, one entry per CDR3 protein. This table has about 10,000 distinct CDR3 sequences, 40% to 45% appearing once. Input material: blood. This chain links TRBV6-6 with TRBJ2-7; 10 nucleotides match TRBD1. The TCR comes from a human donor in good health. As DNA, the CDR3 is TGTGCCAGCGGCATAGGGACAGGGGTTGGGTACGAGCAGTACTTC. It translates to CASGIGTGVGYEQYF.